This record looks at one TCR beta chain sequence and its context. Its target is unknown. These data come from a study of T-cell memory formation after mild COVID-19. Overall study context: Each donor largely had its own TCR clusters. Study results and caveats: In pre-infection memory, a portion of responding clones appeared, which suggested that cross-reactive memory joined. Later expanders leaned CD4+, whereas clones that contracted between day 15 and 85 were balanced CD4/CD8.

Constant-segment primers and 5'RACE yielded cDNA libraries for TCR alpha and TCR beta, each carrying sample barcodes and UMIs. From the 5' RACE reads, TCRdb called clonotypes with MiXCR, one entry per CDR3 protein. The profile shows approximately 350,000 distinct CDR3 sequences, roughly 13% of them singletons. Looked up from germline, CDR1 is MGHRA and CDR2 is YSYEKL. V lost 2 bases and J lost 3, with 15 bases in between. This CDR3 contains 16 residues. The sequence was obtained from a man aged 18 to 29 who had mild COVID-19 (a few samples of this study predate the infection). Cell type and time point are not known. The genes are TRBV4-1 and TRBJ2-3, with a tentative D call TRBD2 (6 bases). The sample taken for sequencing was PBMCs or a T cell subset sorted from them (not recorded which). CDR3 DNA: TGCGCCAGCAGCCAACCATTAGCGGCGGGGACAGATACGCAGTATTTT. This codes for CASSQPLAAGTDTQYF.